The TCR beta chain described here comes from a study of cytomegalovirus exposure and HLA in healthy donors. General observations from the study: An analysis was carried out later, and it reportedly showed fewer N-insertions in an Asian-associated ancestry cluster than the roughly 670-donor mean.

Trimming cost V 0 bases and J 7 bases, with 10 bases left between them. This CDR3 comprises 14 residues. Germline-derived CDR1 and CDR2 are MGHRA and YSYEKL. Regarding this clone: Its antigen is still unknown.

PCR amplification relied on 60 Vbeta primers (plus 13 Jbeta primers). The method was immunoSEQ multiplex PCR; TCRdb's version includes in-frame clones alone and lacks a portion of them. The data contain approximately 150,000 clones, approximately 80% of them singletons. Material: PBMCs. The chain recombines TRBV4-1 with TRBJ2-1; D remains ambiguous. This TCR came from a woman between 35 and 50 years old in good health and CMV-seronegative. CDR3 protein: CASSQEEVDNEQFF. The CDR3 DNA reads as TGCGCCAGCAGCCAAGAAGAGGTGGATAATGAGCAGTTCTTC.